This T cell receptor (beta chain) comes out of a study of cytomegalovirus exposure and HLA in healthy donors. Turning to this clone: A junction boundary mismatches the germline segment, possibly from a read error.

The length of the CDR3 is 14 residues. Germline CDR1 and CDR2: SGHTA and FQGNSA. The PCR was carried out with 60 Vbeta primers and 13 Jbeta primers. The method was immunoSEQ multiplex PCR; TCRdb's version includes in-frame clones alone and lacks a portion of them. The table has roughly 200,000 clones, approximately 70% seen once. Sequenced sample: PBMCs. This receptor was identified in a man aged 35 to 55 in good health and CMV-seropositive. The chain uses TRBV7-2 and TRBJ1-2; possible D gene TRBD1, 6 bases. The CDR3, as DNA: TGTGCCAGCAGCTCGTCGGAGGGGGACTATGGCCACACCTTC. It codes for CASSSSEGDYGHTF.